These 11 T cell receptor beta chains came from one sample sequenced in a study of cytomegalovirus exposure and HLA in healthy donors. In the PCR, 60 Vbeta and 13 Jbeta primers were used. Clones were sequenced by immunoSEQ multiplex PCR, and TCRdb holds only the in-frame ones, with some missing. This table has around 140,000 clones, 55% to 75% appearing once. Sequenced material: PBMCs. The source is a man aged 45 to 65 in good health and CMV-seropositive.

This chain joins TRBV5-8 and TRBJ2-3, with D maybe TRBD2 (5 bases). The CDR3 has 14 amino acids. Per germline, CDR1 SGHTS and CDR2 YDEGEE. V lost 0 bases and J lost 8, with 13 bases in between. The CDR3 nucleotides are TGTGCCAGCAGCTTGGTGGTGGCGGGCGCTACGCAGTATTTT. Its translation: CASSLVVAGATQYF.

A single count supports this clone. This chain links TRBV28 with TRBJ1-1, with TRBD1 identical over 8 bases. Germline assignment: CDR1 MDHEN and CDR2 SYDVKM. The ends lost 8 bases at V and 0 bases at J; junction bases unmatched: 8. The CDR3 runs 15 residues. CDR3: CASLGQGKMNTEAFF. The CDR3 nucleotides read TGTGCCAGCCTAGGACAGGGAAAAATGAACACTGAAGCTTTCTTT. The full variable domain, its missing parts supplied by reference TRBV28 and TRBJ1-1, is DVKVTQSSRYLVKRTGEKVFLECVQDMDHENMFWYRQDPGLGLRLIYFSYDVKMKEKGDIPEGYSVSREKKERFSLILESASTNQTSMYLCASLGQGKMNTEAFFGQGTRLTVV.

This sequence joins TRBV7-9 and TRBJ2-5; TRBD1 matches at 7 bases. V lost 5 bases and J lost 2; bases outside the gene matches: 11. There are 16 residues in the CDR3. CDR1 is SEHNR, CDR2 FQNEAQ, per germline (reference sequence). Written as DNA, the CDR3 is TGTGCCAGCAGCCCCTGGGACAGCGGCCGACAAGAGACCCAGTACTTC. It codes for CASSPWDSGRQETQYF.

To note about this clone: Other DNA sequences in the sample encode the same CDR3. The rearrangement joins TRBV6-1 to TRBJ1-1; 7 nucleotides align to TRBD1. The CDR3 is 13 amino acids. The germline V gene has CDR1 MNHNS and CDR2 SASEGT. The ends lost 6 bases at V and 4 bases at J; junction bases unmatched: 5. The CDR3 sequence is CASSVDRITEAFF. DNA for the CDR3: TGTGCCAGCAGCGTGGACAGGATCACTGAAGCTTTCTTT.

This chain joins TRBV25-1 and TRBJ1-4; tentatively, D is TRBD1 (5 bases). There are 12 residues in the CDR3. Germline V gene lookup returns CDR1 MGHDK and CDR2 SYGVNS. V lost 1 base and J lost 10, with 7 bases in between. CDR3 in amino acids: CASSEWGVKLFF. DNA of the CDR3: TGTGCCAGCAGTGAATGGGGGGTAAAACTGTTTTTT.

With regard to this clone: Other DNA variants within this sample encode the same CDR3. The rearrangement uses TRBV7-2 and TRBJ2-7, with 8 bases aligning to TRBD2. The CDR3 consists of 14 residues. Germline loops: CDR1 SGHTA, CDR2 FQGNSA. V lost 3 bases and J lost 6; bases outside the gene matches: 7. Here the CDR3 reads CASSFGTSGSEQYF. DNA for the CDR3: TGTGCCAGCAGCTTCGGGACCAGCGGGAGCGAGCAGTACTTC. The full variable domain, its missing parts supplied by reference TRBV7-2 and TRBJ2-7, is GAGVSQSPSNKVTEKGKDVELRCDPISGHTALYWYRQSLGQGLEFLIYFQGNSAPDKSGLPSDRFSAERTGGSVSTLTIQRTQQEDSAVYLCASSFGTSGSEQYFGPGTRLTVT.

The V and J genes are TRBV13 and TRBJ1-4; 7 nucleotides match TRBD1. The CDR3 spans 15 residues. J gave up 5 bases and V 5 bases, and 8 bases lay outside the gene matches. The germline V gene has CDR1 PRHDT and CDR2 FYEKMQ (reference sequence). CDR3 amino acids: CASSLNRGSNEKLFF. In DNA, the CDR3 is TGTGCCAGCAGCCTAAACAGGGGTTCAAATGAAAAACTGTTTTTT.

The chain uses TRBV5-1 and TRBJ2-5; TRBD2 is a possible D gene (5 bases). The germline gives CDR1 SGHRS, CDR2 YFSETQ. This CDR3 is 15 amino acids long. V was cut by 0 bases and J by 1 base, with 10 bases left in between. CDR3 in DNA: TGCGCCAGCAGCTTGGGAGGGAGCTCCCAAGAGACCCAGTACTTC. As protein: CASSLGGSSQETQYF. The variable domain in full, completed from reference TRBV5-1 and TRBJ2-5, reads KAGVTQTPRYLIKTRGQQVTLSCSPISGHRSVSWYQQTPGQGLQFLFEYFSETQRNKGNFPGRFSGRQFSNSRSEMNVSTLELGDSALYLCASSLGGSSQETQYFGPGTRLLVL.

This clone has a handful of counts. The V gene is TRBV7-2, the J gene TRBJ2-7; 9 bases align to TRBD1. This CDR3 has 14 amino acids. Trimming at V came to 5 bases and at J to 2 bases, leaving 4 bases not matched to a gene. CDR1 is SGHTA and CDR2 is FQGNSA in the germline V gene. The CDR3 here is CASSARTGAYEQYF. Here the CDR3 DNA reads TGTGCCAGCAGCGCGAGGACAGGGGCCTACGAGCAGTACTTC. The variable domain in full, with the rest retrieved from reference TRBV7-2 and TRBJ2-7, is GAGVSQSPSNKVTEKGKDVELRCDPISGHTALYWYRQSLGQGLEFLIYFQGNSAPDKSGLPSDRFSAERTGGSVSTLTIQRTQQEDSAVYLCASSARTGAYEQYFGPGTRLTVT.

The chain has TRBV7-9 and TRBJ2-7; 8 bases fit TRBD2. In germline, CDR1 is SEHNR, CDR2 FQNEAQ (reference sequence). This CDR3 spans 15 amino acids. V lost 5 bases, J lost 2 bases, and 8 bases stayed unmatched. The CDR3 coding sequence is TGTGCCAGCAGCCAGGGCCCCGGGAGGGCCTACGAGCAGTACTTC. This codes for CASSQGPGRAYEQYF.

V gene TRBV27 combines with J gene TRBJ2-7, with 8 bases aligning to TRBD2. The CDR3 has 18 residues. CDR1 MNHEY and CDR2 SMNVEV come from the germline V gene (reference sequence). With V trimmed by 5 bases and J by 0 bases, 15 bases remained unmatched. The CDR3 DNA is TGTGCCAGCAGTCGGTCGCAACCCCGCGGGAGGAGCTCCTACGAGCAGTACTTC. Protein product: CASSRSQPRGRSSYEQYF.